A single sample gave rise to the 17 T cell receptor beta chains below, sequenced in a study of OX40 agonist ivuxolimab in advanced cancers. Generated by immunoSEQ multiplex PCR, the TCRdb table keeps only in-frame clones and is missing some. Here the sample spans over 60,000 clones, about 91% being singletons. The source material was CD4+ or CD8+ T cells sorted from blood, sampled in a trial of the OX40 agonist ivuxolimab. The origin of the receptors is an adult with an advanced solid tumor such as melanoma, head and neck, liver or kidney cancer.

The CDR3 nucleotides read TGTGCCAGCGGGGGTCCCACCTACGAGCAGTACTTC. The encoded protein is CASGGPTYEQYF. This chain uses TRBV2 with TRBJ2-7, with D perhaps assigned TRBD1 or TRBD2 (5 bases each). The V and J ends lost 8 bases and 2 bases respectively, with 10 bases between them. CDR3 size: 12 residues. The germline CDR1 and CDR2 sequences are SNHLY and FYNNEI.

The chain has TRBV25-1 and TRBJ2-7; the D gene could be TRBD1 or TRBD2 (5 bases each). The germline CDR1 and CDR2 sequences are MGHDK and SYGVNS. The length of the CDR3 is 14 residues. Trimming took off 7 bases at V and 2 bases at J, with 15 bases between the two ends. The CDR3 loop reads CASTGRGGTYEQYF. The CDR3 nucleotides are TGTGCCAGCACAGGGCGTGGGGGAACCTACGAGCAGTACTTC.

CDR3 loop: CASSPGTTRNGEQFF. CDR3 sequence (DNA): TGTGCCAGCAGTCCCGGGACTACGCGCAACGGTGAGCAGTTCTTC. The rearrangement joins TRBV5-4 to TRBJ2-1, with TRBD2 matching 7 bases. CDR3 size: 15 residues. Trimming took 5 bases from V and 9 from J; bases not matched to a gene: 14. Germline CDR1 reads SGHNT; CDR2 reads YYREEE (reference sequence).

The CDR3, as DNA: TGCGCCAGCAGCGAGGGACAGCTCTCTGGAAACACCATATATTTT. This sequence encodes CASSEGQLSGNTIYF. V and J are TRBV5-1 and TRBJ1-3; 7 nucleotides align to TRBD1. The CDR3 has 15 amino acids. The germline V gene encodes CDR1 SGHRS and CDR2 YFSETQ. Trimming at V came to 4 bases and at J to 0 bases, leaving 4 bases not matched to a gene.

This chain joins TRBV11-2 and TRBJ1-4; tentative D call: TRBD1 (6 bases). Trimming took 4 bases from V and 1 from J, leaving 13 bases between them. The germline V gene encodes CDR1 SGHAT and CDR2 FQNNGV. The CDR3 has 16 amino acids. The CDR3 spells CASSSIDRRTNEKLFF. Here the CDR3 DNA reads TGTGCCAGCAGCTCCATTGACAGGAGAACTAATGAAAAACTGTTTTTT.

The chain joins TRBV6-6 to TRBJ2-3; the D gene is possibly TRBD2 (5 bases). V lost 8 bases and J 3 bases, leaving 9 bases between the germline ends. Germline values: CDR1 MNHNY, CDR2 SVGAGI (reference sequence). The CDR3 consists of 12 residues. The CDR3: CASGRVTDTQYF. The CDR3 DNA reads TGTGCCAGCGGGAGAGTTACAGATACGCAGTATTTT.

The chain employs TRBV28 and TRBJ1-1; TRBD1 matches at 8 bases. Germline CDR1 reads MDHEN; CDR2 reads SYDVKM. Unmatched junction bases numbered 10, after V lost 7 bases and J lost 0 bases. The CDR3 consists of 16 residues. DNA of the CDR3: TGTGCCAGCACTCATTTTCCGACAGGGGTGAACACTGAAGCTTTCTTT. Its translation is CASTHFPTGVNTEAFF.

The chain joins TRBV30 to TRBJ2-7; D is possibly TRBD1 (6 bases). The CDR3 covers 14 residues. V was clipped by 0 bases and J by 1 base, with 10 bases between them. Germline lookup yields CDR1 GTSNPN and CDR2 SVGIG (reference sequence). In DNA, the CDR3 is TGTGCCTGGAGTGTCCGGGACACTTCCTACGAGCAGTACTTC. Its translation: CAWSVRDTSYEQYF. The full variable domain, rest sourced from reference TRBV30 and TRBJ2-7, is SQTIHQWPATLVQPVGSPLSLECTVEGTSNPNLYWYRQAAGRGLQLLFYSVGIGQISSEVPQNLSASRPQDRQFILSSKKLLLSDSGFYLCAWSVRDTSYEQYFGPGTRLTVT.

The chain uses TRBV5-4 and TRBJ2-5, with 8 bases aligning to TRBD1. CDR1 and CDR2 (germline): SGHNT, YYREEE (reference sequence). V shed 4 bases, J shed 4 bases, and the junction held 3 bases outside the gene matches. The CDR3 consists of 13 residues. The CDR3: CASSEDRAETQYF. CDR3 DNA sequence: TGTGCCAGCAGCGAGGACAGGGCAGAGACCCAGTACTTC.

CDR3: CASSEVGEEPQHF. CDR3 DNA: TGTGCCAGCAGTGAGGTTGGCGAGGAGCCCCAGCATTTT. This sequence joins TRBV2 and TRBJ1-5; D unresolved. With 3 bases removed from V and 8 bases from J, the gap between germline ends came to 11 bases. CDR3 size: 13 residues. The germline gives CDR1 SNHLY, CDR2 FYNNEI.

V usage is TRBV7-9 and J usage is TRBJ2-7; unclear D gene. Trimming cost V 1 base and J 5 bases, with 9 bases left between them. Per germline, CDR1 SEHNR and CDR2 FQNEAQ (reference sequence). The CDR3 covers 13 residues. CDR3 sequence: CASSLGVGNEQYF. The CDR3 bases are TGTGCCAGCAGCTTAGGGGTGGGCAACGAGCAGTACTTC. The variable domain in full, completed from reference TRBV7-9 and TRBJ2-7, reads DTGVSQNPRHKITKRGQNVTFRCDPISEHNRLYWYRQTLGQGPEFLTYFQNEAQLEKSRLLSDRFSAERPKGSFSTLEIQRTEQGDSAMYLCASSLGVGNEQYFGPGTRLTVT.

The CDR3 nucleotides are TGTGCCAGCAGGAAGGGACTAGCGGTTTCCTACGAGCAGTACTTC. Protein product: CASRKGLAVSYEQYF. The V call is TRBV6-1, the J call TRBJ2-7, with TRBD2 identical over 11 bases. This CDR3 is 15 amino acids long. The germline V gene encodes CDR1 MNHNS and CDR2 SASEGT. After removal of 6 bases from V and 1 base from J, the junction contained 5 bases not matched to a gene.

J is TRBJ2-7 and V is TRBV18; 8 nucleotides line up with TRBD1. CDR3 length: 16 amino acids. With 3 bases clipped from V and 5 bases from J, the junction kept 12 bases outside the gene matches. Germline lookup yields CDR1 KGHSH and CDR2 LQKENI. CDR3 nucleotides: TGTGCCAGCTCACCGAAAGCAGGACAGGGCAACCACGAGCAGTACTTC. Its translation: CASSPKAGQGNHEQYF.

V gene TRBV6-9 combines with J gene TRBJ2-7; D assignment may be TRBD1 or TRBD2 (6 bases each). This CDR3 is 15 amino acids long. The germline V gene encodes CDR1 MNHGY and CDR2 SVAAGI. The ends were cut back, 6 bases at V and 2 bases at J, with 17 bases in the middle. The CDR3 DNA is TGTGCCAGCAGCCCTATTCGGGGGCTACCCTACGAGCAGTACTTC. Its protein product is CASSPIRGLPYEQYF.

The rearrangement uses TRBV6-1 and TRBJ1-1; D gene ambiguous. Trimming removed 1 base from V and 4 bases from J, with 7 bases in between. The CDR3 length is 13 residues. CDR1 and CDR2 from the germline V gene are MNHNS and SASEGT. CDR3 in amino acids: CASSEGRSTEAFF. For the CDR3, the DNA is TGTGCCAGCAGTGAAGGGAGGAGCACTGAAGCTTTCTTT.

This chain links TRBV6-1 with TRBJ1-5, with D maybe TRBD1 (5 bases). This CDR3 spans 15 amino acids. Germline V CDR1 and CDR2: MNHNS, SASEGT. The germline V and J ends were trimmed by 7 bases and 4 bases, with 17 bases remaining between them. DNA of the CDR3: TGTGCCAGCACCTTAAATCGGGCAGGGAATCAGCCCCAGCATTTT. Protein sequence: CASTLNRAGNQPQHF.

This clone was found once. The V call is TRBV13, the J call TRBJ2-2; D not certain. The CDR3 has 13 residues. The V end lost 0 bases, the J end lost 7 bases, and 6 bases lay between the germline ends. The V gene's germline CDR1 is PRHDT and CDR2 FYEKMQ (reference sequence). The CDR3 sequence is CASSLGLGGELFF. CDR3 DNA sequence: TGTGCCAGCAGCTTAGGCCTGGGCGGGGAGCTGTTTTTT.